This T cell receptor beta chain was captured by sequencing in a study of CD4+ T cells in melanoma. The CDR3 length is 16 residues. Trimming cost V 2 bases and J 0 bases, with 12 bases left between them. Looked up from germline, CDR1 is SGHNT and CDR2 is YYREEE (reference sequence). In this sample, this clone turned up a few times. Sequenced by immunoSEQ multiplex PCR; TCRdb stores in-frame clones only, minus some. The sample holds 18,000 or so clones; 81% are singletons and the top ten take 5% to 5.5%. V and J are TRBV5-4 and TRBJ1-3; tentative D call: TRBD1 (5 bases). Sequencing was done on a sample of cells from a culture (not recorded whether cultured in vitro). The receptor was isolated from a human donor with melanoma. The CDR3 protein is CASSFRGRISGNTIYF. The CDR3 DNA sequence: TGTGCCAGCAGCTTTAGGGGACGGATCTCTGGAAACACCATATATTTT.